The 7 T cell receptor beta chains below all came from one sample that was sequenced in a study of OX40 agonist ivuxolimab in advanced cancers. Measured with immunoSEQ multiplex PCR; TCRdb has only the in-frame clones, and not every one. Of roughly 23,000 clones in the sample, about four fifths are singletons; the top ten hold 45% to 60%. This sample comprised CD4+ or CD8+ T cells sorted from blood, obtained in a trial of the OX40 agonist ivuxolimab. These receptors were taken from an adult with an advanced solid tumor such as melanoma, head and neck, liver or kidney cancer.

In nucleotides, the CDR3 is TGCGCCAGCAGCGTAGGACAGGACACTCAAGAGACCCAGTACTTC. Translating gives CASSVGQDTQETQYF. The chain employs TRBV5-1 and TRBJ2-5, with TRBD1 matching over 7 bases. The CDR3 contains 15 residues. Trimming cost V 4 bases and J 2 bases; bases outside gene matches: 8. Germline V gene data show CDR1 as SGHRS and CDR2 as YFSETQ.

The chain employs TRBV19 and TRBJ1-3, with D unresolved. Germline V gene sequence: CDR1 LNHDA, CDR2 SQIVND (reference sequence). V was pared by 7 bases and J by 4 bases, with 5 bases between. This CDR3 contains 11 residues. The CDR3 bases are TGTGCCAGTATACTCGGAAACACCATATATTTT. Residues: CASILGNTIYF. Full variable domain (remainder filled in from reference TRBV19 and TRBJ1-3): DGGITQSPKYLFRKEGQNVTLSCEQNLNHDAMYWYRQDPGQGLRLIYYSQIVNDFQKGDIAEGYSVSREKKESFPLTVTSAQKNPTAFYLCASILGNTIYFGEGSWLTVV.

The V gene is TRBV6-1, the J gene TRBJ2-3; D is perhaps TRBD2 (6 bases). The ends were cut back, 4 bases at V and 0 bases at J, with 23 bases in the middle. Germline CDR1 MNHNS, CDR2 SASEGT. This CDR3 has 19 amino acids. This CDR3 reads CASSAVGVAALSSTDTQYF. The CDR3 nucleotides read TGTGCCAGCAGTGCGGTAGGGGTAGCGGCTCTGTCTAGCACAGATACGCAGTATTTT.

This CDR3 reads CASSYPLAVAANEQFF. For the CDR3, the DNA is TGTGCCAGCAGTTACCCGCTAGCGGTGGCCGCAAATGAGCAGTTCTTC. The chain employs TRBV6-9 and TRBJ2-1, with 7 positions matching TRBD2. The CDR3 is 16 amino acids. From germline, CDR1 is MNHGY and CDR2 SVAAGI. V shed 3 bases and J 7 bases; nucleotides not matched to a gene: 12.

The rearrangement joins TRBV5-5 to TRBJ1-1; D is ambiguous. Trimming took 2 bases from V and 7 from J, leaving 9 bases between them. This CDR3 is 12 amino acids long. Per germline, CDR1 SGHKS and CDR2 YYEKEE (reference sequence). The DNA of the CDR3 is TGTGCCAGCAGCTTTCAGTCGAATGAAGCTTTCTTT. It is translated as CASSFQSNEAFF.

The chain uses TRBV9 and TRBJ1-1; D possibly corresponds to TRBD1 (5 bases). The CDR3 runs to 13 residues. Germline lookup yields CDR1 SGDLS and CDR2 YYNGEE. Deletions cut 3 bases from V and 7 bases from J, with 13 bases between. The CDR3 sequence: CASSGTSGFEAFF. The CDR3 coding sequence is TGTGCCAGCAGCGGAACCTCAGGGTTTGAAGCTTTCTTT.

V gene TRBV28 combines with J gene TRBJ2-7, with TRBD2 matching 13 bases. Losses at the gene ends were 5 bases for V and 3 bases for J; bases not matched to a gene: 4. Per the germline V gene, CDR1 is MDHEN and CDR2 is SYDVKM. The CDR3 runs 15 residues. CDR3 bases: TGTGCCAGCAGTACCGGGACTAGCGGGATCTACGAGCAGTACTTC. Translation: CASSTGTSGIYEQYF.